What follows describes a single T cell receptor (beta chain). Its cognate antigen is unknown. The J segment lost 3 bases and the V segment lost 5 bases, leaving 9 bases of the junction unmatched. Germline V gives CDR1 GTSNPN, CDR2 SVGIG (reference sequence). The CDR3 loop spans 14 amino acids. This entry comes from a study of shared clonotypes between healthy human individuals. Findings and limits, study-wide: Naive subsets generally had larger estimated richness than memory subsets.

Libraries were prepared by immunoSEQ multiplex PCR; TCRdb keeps only in-frame clonotypes and omits some of them. Counted here are roughly 2,000,000 clones, approximately 92% occurring once; the ten biggest clones make up more than 1.5%. Only CD45RO-negative cells positively selected for CCR7 counted as naive CD8 cells, so terminally differentiated effector memory CD45RA+ cells were excluded. Every one of the donors was a Caucasian adult that lived in Nashville, Tennessee. The chain joins TRBV30 to TRBJ1-2; 7 nucleotides match TRBD1. What was sequenced was naive CD8+ T cells from PBMCs. The clonotype comes from a man between 18 and 29 years old in good health. Some clones in this sample may be carry-over from other donors' samples. CDR3 sequence (DNA): TGTGCCTGGGCGGAGGGGGACAGTCACTATGGCTACACCTTC. Residues: CAWAEGDSHYGYTF. Full variable domain (missing parts from reference TRBV30 and TRBJ1-2): SQTIHQWPATLVQPVGSPLSLECTVEGTSNPNLYWYRQAAGRGLQLLFYSVGIGQISSEVPQNLSASRPQDRQFILSSKKLLLSDSGFYLCAWAEGDSHYGYTFGSGTRLTVV.